One and the same sample provided the 13 T cell receptor beta chains below, sequenced in a study of T cell repertoires in cytomegalovirus infection. TCRdb reanalysed the reads using MiXCR and keeps one entry per CDR3 protein. The sample carries 510,000 or so distinct CDR3 sequences, 26% recorded once. Material: PBMCs. All receptors derive from a human donor in good health (CMV status not recorded). Some clones in this sample may be carry-over from other donors' samples.

The chain has TRBV28 and TRBJ2-3, with TRBD2 identical over 9 bases. V dropped 4 bases and J dropped 4; count of bases not matched to a gene: 9. Per the germline V gene, CDR1 is MDHEN and CDR2 is SYDVKM. There are 16 residues in the CDR3. The CDR3 DNA follows: TGTGCCAGCAGTTGGGCGGGCGGGAGGGCCGCAGATACGCAGTATTTT. Translated: CASSWAGGRAADTQYF.

This clonotype was seen at least ten times. This chain links TRBV7-9 with TRBJ2-1; no definite D call. The CDR3 has 17 residues. Per germline, CDR1 SEHNR and CDR2 FQNEAQ (reference sequence). Between the trimmed V and J ends, which lost 2 bases and 8 bases, there was a span of 22 bases. The CDR3 sequence: CASSLTGQPLDGDEQFF. The CDR3 DNA is TGTGCCAGCAGCTTAACGGGCCAGCCCCTCGATGGCGATGAGCAGTTCTTC.

The rearrangement uses TRBV5-8 and TRBJ1-2; 9 positions agree with TRBD1. Germline V gene data show CDR1 as SGHTS and CDR2 as YDEGEE. The CDR3 is 13 amino acids. Losses at the gene ends were 1 base for V and 12 bases for J; bases not matched to a gene: 7. CDR3 bases: TGTGCCAGCAGCTTGCTAACAGGGGGCTACCACACCTTC. This translates into CASSLLTGGYHTF.

This clonotype was counted only a few times. The chain joins TRBV7-2 to TRBJ1-4; D possibly corresponds to TRBD1 (6 bases). V lost 0 bases to trimming and J lost 8 bases, with 13 bases between them. Germline loops: CDR1 SGHTA, CDR2 FQGNSA. The CDR3 contains 15 residues. CDR3 in DNA: TGTGCCAGCAGCTTAGCGCTACAGGGTGGGGAAAAACTGTTTTTT. As protein: CASSLALQGGEKLFF.

There are many counts of this clonotype. This rearrangement joins TRBV7-4 to TRBJ2-7; 9 bases map to TRBD2. The germline V gene has CDR1 SGHVT and CDR2 SQSDAQ. This CDR3 is 16 amino acids long. V dropped 1 base and J dropped 6; count of bases not matched to a gene: 10. CDR3 in amino acids: CASSLELRAGGGEQYV. The DNA of the CDR3 is TGTGCCAGCAGCTTAGAACTGCGAGCGGGAGGAGGCGAGCAGTACGTC.

The genes are TRBV28 and TRBJ1-2; D gene ambiguous. Between the trimmed V and J ends, which lost 5 bases and 5 bases, there was a span of 9 bases. The germline V gene encodes CDR1 MDHEN and CDR2 SYDVKM. This CDR3 has 12 residues. CDR3 sequence: CASSPRRYGYTF. CDR3 bases: TGTGCCAGCAGTCCAAGACGGTATGGCTACACCTTC.

The CDR3 protein is CASSLPTEPNTGELFF. CDR3 DNA: TGTGCCAGCAGCTTACCCACGGAACCTAACACCGGGGAGCTGTTTTTT. The chain uses TRBV7-9 and TRBJ2-2; no firm D call. The CDR3 is made up of 16 amino acids. The germline V and J ends were trimmed by 2 bases and 2 bases, with 12 bases remaining between them. Germline-derived CDR1 and CDR2 are SEHNR and FQNEAQ (reference sequence). Variable domain in full (rest from reference TRBV7-9 and TRBJ2-2): DTGVSQNPRHKITKRGQNVTFRCDPISEHNRLYWYRQTLGQGPEFLTYFQNEAQLEKSRLLSDRFSAERPKGSFSTLEIQRTEQGDSAMYLCASSLPTEPNTGELFFGEGSRLTVL.

DNA of the CDR3: TGTGCCATCAGTGAGTCGGAGCCTGGGCGAAGTGAGCTGTTTTTT. Its protein product is CAISESEPGRSELFF. J is TRBJ2-2 and V is TRBV10-3; unclear D gene. Germline values: CDR1 ENHRY, CDR2 SYGVKD. The CDR3 has 15 residues. Trimming shortened V by 0 bases and J by 11 bases, and 16 bases separated the two germline ends.

CDR3 nucleotides: TGTGCCAGCAGTTACGGACTAGCGGGTTACGAGCAGTACGTC. This gives the protein CASSYGLAGYEQYV. The V call is TRBV6-2 or TRBV6-3, the J call TRBJ2-7; 11 bases are a match to TRBD2. The trim removed 2 bases at V and 4 bases at J, leaving 1 base unmatched. Germline V gene sequence: CDR1 MNHEY, CDR2 SVGEGT. The length of the CDR3 is 14 residues.

This chain joins TRBV6-2 or TRBV6-3 and TRBJ1-1, with D possibly TRBD1 on 6 matching bases. Trimming shortened V by 6 bases and J by 4 bases, and 15 bases separated the two germline ends. The CDR3 is 14 amino acids. Germline V lookup: CDR1 MNHEY, CDR2 SVGEGT. The CDR3 nucleotides read TGTGCCAGCAGGAATCCGGGGGCGGTCACTGAAGCTTTCTTT. Encoded protein: CASRNPGAVTEAFF.

This clonotype has just a few counts. The gene calls are TRBV12-3 or TRBV12-4 and TRBJ1-5; D is undetermined. The CDR3 runs 13 residues. The V end was cut by 2 bases, the J end by 6 bases, with 8 bases between. This CDR3 is CASSLTRGQPQHF. As DNA, the CDR3 is TGTGCCAGCAGTTTAACCCGGGGTCAGCCCCAGCATTTT.

This rearrangement joins TRBV28 to TRBJ1-1; unclear D gene. The length of the CDR3 is 12 residues. V was trimmed by 4 bases and J by 5 bases, leaving 8 bases between them. Per the germline V gene, CDR1 is MDHEN and CDR2 is SYDVKM. CDR3: CASSYAGTEAFF. The CDR3 bases are TGTGCCAGCAGTTACGCCGGGACTGAAGCTTTCTTT. Full variable domain (missing parts from reference TRBV28 and TRBJ1-1): DVKVTQSSRYLVKRTGEKVFLECVQDMDHENMFWYRQDPGLGLRLIYFSYDVKMKEKGDIPEGYSVSREKKERFSLILESASTNQTSMYLCASSYAGTEAFFGQGTRLTVV.

This clonotype was observed at least ten times. The J gene is TRBJ2-5, the V gene TRBV12-3 or TRBV12-4; D call uncertain. Trimming shortened V by 4 bases and J by 2 bases, and 8 bases separated the two germline ends. The length of the CDR3 is 13 residues. The CDR3 DNA reads TGTGCCAGCAGTTCGACTTATCAAGAGACCCAGTACTTC. Residues: CASSSTYQETQYF.